This TCR beta chain was captured in a study of T cell responses to AZD1222 COVID-19 vaccine (dated by TCRdb to 2020 to 2023). Some background on the complete study: Because spike-specific TCR depth and breadth did not differ between the two schedules, AZD1222 recipients who got a second dose at roughly 4 weeks were pooled with those who got a second dose at roughly 12 weeks. TCR sequencing was performed for over 230 trial participants, of whom about 200 were given two doses of AZD1222 and around 26 were given two doses of MenACWY control vaccine. Trial participants were enrolled by age into subgroups of 18-55, 56-69 and 70-plus years, and roughly 150, 30 and 60 TCR-sequenced participants, respectively, were included in these subgroups. General conclusions and limits of the study: Participants were mostly white British, with more females than males. The authors suggested clonal diversity may have been underestimated. The 56-69-year group was small, and its depth increase did not reach significance, likely because of low power. Because no samples from the day 14 peak response were available, repertoires could be characterized only after the peak T cell response. Conclusions about previously exposed vaccinees are limited because only five or six AZD1222 recipients were SARS-CoV-2 seropositive at baseline. Reportedly, almost half of the unique spike-specific TCRs recognized epitopes lying outside the regions that are mutated in the B.1.351 and B.1.1.7 variants. Spike-specific TCR breadth and depth rose significantly after two AZD1222 doses compared with day 0 and with MenACWY recipients. CD4 TCRs associated with the vaccine covered the entire spike protein, and the dominant responses were in regions 160-218 and 743-854.

The CDR3 regions of human TCRbeta chains were subjected to immunosequencing. The study's own analysis went as follows. TCRs in the repertoires were compared against a reference library of SARS-CoV-2-specific TCRs that had been generated with the MIRA antigen-specificity platform. Breadth meant the fraction of unique TCRs that were SARS-CoV-2-associated, whereas depth meant the fraction of total T cells that were SARS-CoV-2-associated. Using the MIRA data, each spike-specific TCR was assigned both to the spike region to which the TCR was reactive and to a CD4 or CD8 class. Log10-transformed breadth and depth values were compared by one-way ANOVA with Sidak's multiple comparisons tests. The source is immuneACCESS, and TCRdb retained only in-frame sequences with V and J called. Part of the clones is not carried over; for the studies checked, unresolved V genes explain less than half of this, and the remainder is unexplained. That table furnishes V, J and clone size, whereas the DNA furnished D and trimming. The sample table records 110,000 to 150,000 clones; around nine tenths of these occur just once. The ten largest clones add up to 1.5% to 2% of the sample.

This clone came up a few times. Its antigen is currently not known. Within one base of it there is no much larger clone, and no base qualities were kept. The time point label, as the study defines it: baseline before first vaccination. Samples from vaccinated people were obtained from the UK trials COV001 and COV002, which included a single-blind randomized controlled phase 2/3 trial of AZD1222 (ChAdOx1 nCoV-19) in healthy adults. Trial participant PBMC samples were collected at day 0 and day 28 after the second dose for TCRbeta chain sequencing. Sample: peripheral blood, taken on day 0 of AZD1222 vaccination. The source of this sequence is an adult in good health.

The DNA reads as follows: TGTGCCAGCAAATCACAGGGGGGTAGGACCCAGCATTTT. This gives the protein CASKSQGGRTQHF. The rearranged segments are TRBV2 and TRBJ1-5, with TRBD1 identical over 8 junction bases. Here V drops 7 bases and J drops 11 bases, and the junction holds 10 bases not matched to any gene. As encoded in the germline V gene, CDR1 is SNHLY while CDR2 is FYNNEI. Including cysteine and phenylalanine, the CDR3 has 13 amino acids. Of the read, only the CDR3 DNA is kept; its 39 bases are in frame from base 1.